Following are 10 T cell receptor beta chains from one sample sequenced in a study of Ad26.COV2.S vaccination and SARS-CoV-2 variants. Assay: immunoSEQ multiplex PCR; the TCRdb copy retains only in-frame clones and omits some. Among 300,000 to 450,000 clones listed, roughly 81% were seen once. Stated treatment: approximately 18 received Ad26.COV2.S at low or high dose, single or two shots; about 5 received placebo; per-sample allocation not given. It was on day 63 after the first vaccine or placebo injection that samples were taken. The sample consisted of peripheral blood, taken in a trial of Ad26.COV2.S vaccine versus placebo. These receptors came from a person between 18 and 65 years old who received the Ad26.COV2.S COVID-19 vaccine or a placebo.

V gene TRBV24-1 combines with J gene TRBJ2-3, with D perhaps being TRBD1 or TRBD2 (5 bases each). From germline, CDR1 is KGHDR and CDR2 SFDVKD. CDR3 size: 18 residues. V lost 4 bases and J 9 bases, leaving 28 bases between the germline ends. The CDR3 bases are TGTGCCACCAGTGACACAGGTAGAGGAGTCCAGTTGGGGGACACGCAGTATTTT. It translates to CATSDTGRGVQLGDTQYF.

The V call is TRBV6-6, the J call TRBJ2-7; D gene uncertain. This CDR3 region has 12 residues. V dropped 0 bases and J dropped 6 bases, with 6 bases sitting between them. CDR1 is MNHNY, CDR2 SVGAGI, per germline (reference sequence). The CDR3 spells CASSYSLGEQYF. As DNA, the CDR3 is TGTGCCAGCAGTTACTCCTTGGGCGAGCAGTACTTC.

On this clone: A much more abundant neighbour one base away suggests this may be a read error. This chain connects TRBV7-6 to TRBJ1-1, with 9 bases that match TRBD1. This CDR3 contains 14 residues. The J segment lost 3 bases and the V segment lost 3 bases, leaving 2 bases of the junction unmatched. Germline V CDR1 and CDR2: SGHVS, FNYEAQ. CDR3 protein: CASSFGTGHTEAFF. The CDR3 region has the DNA TGTGCCAGCAGCTTCGGGACAGGGCACACTGAAGCTTTCTTT.

The chain combines TRBV2 with TRBJ1-5, with 7 bases aligning to TRBD1. The V and J ends lost 5 bases and 3 bases, in that order; junction bases with no gene match: 4. CDR1 and CDR2 (germline): SNHLY, FYNNEI. This CDR3 region has 14 residues. DNA of the CDR3: TGTGCCAGCAGTAGCACAGGGGACAATCAGCCCCAGCATTTT. Amino acid sequence: CASSSTGDNQPQHF.

The chain employs TRBV18 and TRBJ1-4, with a tentative D call TRBD1 (6 bases). The germline V and J ends were trimmed by 3 bases and 4 bases, with 12 bases remaining between them. The germline gives CDR1 KGHSH, CDR2 LQKENI. This CDR3 has 15 amino acids. The CDR3 reads CASSPLGAINEKLFF. The CDR3 DNA reads TGTGCCAGCTCACCTTTGGGGGCGATTAATGAAAAACTGTTTTTT.

This chain uses TRBV27 with TRBJ1-5; TRBD1 matches 7 bases. Losses at the gene ends were 3 bases for V and 1 base for J; bases not matched to a gene: 15. The CDR3 is 19 residues long. Germline V gene lookup returns CDR1 MNHEY and CDR2 SMNVEV (reference sequence). The CDR3 protein is CASSLYGQATRWSNQPQHF. CDR3 DNA sequence: TGTGCCAGCAGTTTGTACGGACAGGCTACCCGGTGGAGCAATCAGCCCCAGCATTTT.

This clone is a singleton in its sample. The rearrangement links TRBV18 to TRBJ2-7; 12 bases agree with TRBD1. The CDR3 length is 15 residues. Germline CDR1 and CDR2: KGHSH and LQKENI. V shed 2 bases and J 5 bases; nucleotides not matched to a gene: 4. CDR3 protein: CASSPGTGGAHEQYF. The CDR3 DNA is TGTGCCAGCTCACCAGGGACAGGGGGCGCGCACGAGCAGTACTTC.

This chain uses TRBV27 with TRBJ2-7; D may be TRBD1 or TRBD2 (6 bases each). Germline V CDR1 and CDR2: MNHEY, SMNVEV (reference sequence). Trimming removed 5 bases at V and 4 bases at J, with 21 bases between. This CDR3 region has 16 residues. CDR3: CASSPTLGRDKYEQYF. The CDR3 DNA sequence: TGTGCCAGCAGTCCCACCTTGGGGCGGGACAAGTACGAGCAGTACTTC.

This chain joins TRBV5-4 and TRBJ1-6; 7 bases agree with TRBD1. Germline CDR1 reads SGHNT; CDR2 reads YYREEE (reference sequence). CDR3 size: 16 residues. Trimming cost V 7 bases and J 0 bases; bases outside gene matches: 7. CDR3 coding DNA: TGTGCCAGCGGACGGGACAGCAGCTCCTATAATTCACCCCTCCACTTT. Protein: CASGRDSSSYNSPLHF.

This clone was observed a handful of times. CDR3 sequence reads: CASSAHRGYQPQHF. CDR3 DNA: TGTGCCAGCAGTGCACACAGGGGTTACCAGCCCCAGCATTTT. This chain connects TRBV28 to TRBJ1-5; 7 bases match TRBD1. Per germline, CDR1 MDHEN and CDR2 SYDVKM. The CDR3 runs to 14 residues. The junction had 8 bases not matched to a gene; V was cut back by 5 bases and J by 7 bases.